This T cell receptor (beta chain) was observed in a study of T-cell memory formation after mild COVID-19. This CDR3 spans 15 amino acids. V trimming: 3 bases; J trimming: 7 bases; junction bases outside the gene matches: 7. TCRdb re-derived calls from the 5' RACE reads in MiXCR, one entry per CDR3 protein. The sample holds fewer than 650,000 distinct CDR3 sequences, 20% to 25% seen once. This clonotype was obtained from an adult woman who had mild COVID-19 (a few samples of this study predate the infection). Cell type and time point are not known. The sample consisted of PBMCs or a T cell subset sorted from them (not recorded which). The chain uses TRBV12-3 or TRBV12-4 and TRBJ2-1; 9 bases agree with TRBD2. The CDR3 loop is CASSFRTSDTNEQFF. CDR3 nucleotide sequence: TGTGCCAGCAGTTTTCGGACTAGCGACACAAATGAGCAGTTCTTC.